The 6 T cell receptor beta chains given below trace back to one sample, sequenced in a study of T cell repertoires in cytomegalovirus infection. TCRdb called the reads again in MiXCR, with one record for every CDR3 protein. The table lists some 920,000 distinct CDR3 sequences, around 30% of them singletons, with over 11% in the top ten. Which antigens these TCRs recognize remains unknown. This sample comprised cultured CD8+ T cells from PBMCs, obtained from culture after CMV antigen stimulation. The receptors here all came from a human donor in good health (CMV status not recorded). Some clones in this sample may be carry-over from other donors' samples.

The chain joins TRBV6-5 to TRBJ2-3, with D possibly TRBD1 on 6 matching bases. Germline V gene lookup returns CDR1 MNHEY and CDR2 SVGAGI. The CDR3 length is 16 residues. V was pared by 2 bases and J by 4 bases, with 16 bases between. CDR3 nucleotides: TGTGCCAGCAGTTACGTTGCAGGGGATTTTCCAGATACGCAGTATTTT. Its translation is CASSYVAGDFPDTQYF.

This clonotype showed up just a few times. The V gene is TRBV4-1, the J gene TRBJ2-7; D perhaps matches TRBD1 (5 bases). The V gene's germline CDR1 is MGHRA and CDR2 YSYEKL. The CDR3 has 14 residues. Between the trimmed V and J ends, which lost 1 base and 5 bases, there was a span of 12 bases. The DNA for the CDR3 is TGCGCCAGCAGCCAAGTCGCAGGGTGGCACGAGCAGTACTTC. It codes for CASSQVAGWHEQYF.

The table lists this clonotype with many counts. V and J are TRBV7-6 and TRBJ2-3, with TRBD2 identical over 11 bases. Germline V gene sequence: CDR1 SGHVS, CDR2 FNYEAQ. With V trimmed by 2 bases and J by 4 bases, 5 bases remained unmatched. This CDR3 is built from 16 residues. DNA of the CDR3: TGTGCCAGCAGCTTATTTCCTAGCGGGGGGCCAGATACGCAGTATTTT. Amino acids: CASSLFPSGGPDTQYF.

Only a few counts were recorded for this clonotype. The rearrangement links TRBV7-9 to TRBJ1-1, with D possibly matching TRBD1 (5 bases). The CDR3 runs 16 residues. V lost 2 bases and J 2 bases, leaving 15 bases between the germline ends. The germline V gene has CDR1 SEHNR and CDR2 FQNEAQ (reference sequence). This CDR3 reads CASSLWEGNPNTEAFF. The CDR3 nucleotides are TGTGCCAGCAGCTTATGGGAGGGGAACCCAAACACTGAAGCTTTCTTT.

This sequence joins TRBV7-2 and TRBJ2-1; D is unresolved. This CDR3 is built from 16 residues. The germline V and J ends were trimmed by 4 bases and 2 bases, with 15 bases remaining between them. Germline V gives CDR1 SGHTA, CDR2 FQGNSA. CDR3 amino acids: CASSSASVRPYNEQFF. For the CDR3, the DNA is TGTGCCAGCAGCTCCGCCTCGGTCAGGCCCTACAATGAGCAGTTCTTC. The entire variable domain, with the rest obtained from reference TRBV7-2 and TRBJ2-1, is as follows: GAGVSQSPSNKVTEKGKDVELRCDPISGHTALYWYRQSLGQGLEFLIYFQGNSAPDKSGLPSDRFSAERTGGSVSTLTIQRTQQEDSAVYLCASSSASVRPYNEQFFGPGTRLTVL.

The chain employs TRBV6-5 and TRBJ1-1, with 7 bases fitting TRBD1. CDR1 and CDR2 from the germline V gene are MNHEY and SVGAGI. The CDR3 is 15 amino acids. After removal of 5 bases from V and 0 bases from J, the junction contained 6 bases not matched to a gene. CDR3 sequence: CASSPLDRVNTEAFF. CDR3 DNA: TGTGCCAGCAGTCCCCTCGACAGGGTGAACACTGAAGCTTTCTTT.